This T cell receptor (beta chain) was recovered during a study of blood T cell repertoires in COVID-19 (dated by TCRdb to the early 2020s). About the study as a whole: Samples from collaborators originated in the United States, Italy and Spain and spanned both the acute and convalescent phases of COVID-19. The repertoires were made available in a free public database intended to serve as a resource for research on the immune response to SARS-CoV-2. Samples came from the ongoing ImmuneRACE study (first 160 participants) plus 1,254 subjects from 6 global collaborators. Where available, HLA class I and class II types were taken from metadata supplied by the sample provider and were not determined by assay-based typing. The material from the prospective study consisted of cDNA or gDNA derived from T cells, B-cell-depleted T cells, or PBMCs. The dataset comprised deeply sampled blood TCRbeta repertoires from subjects exposed to, actively infected with, or recovered from COVID-19. A de-identified subject ID, COVID-19 status, age in years and sex were almost always included in the sample metadata.

Each collaborating institution followed its own protocols to collect whole blood in K2EDTA tubes. Collaborator samples were shipped for TCRbeta analysis as frozen whole blood, isolated PBMCs, or DNA extracted from either sample type. The study at large found these results: The amount of clinical and demographic metadata varied by source and participant and was provided uncurated.

Turning to this clone: Its antigen specificity is not known. There are no base qualities to consult, and no much larger clone falls within one base.

The V end gives up 10 bases and the J end 0 bases, leaving 7 bases in the junction not matched to a gene. The CDR3 spans 15 residues, from the cysteine through the phenylalanine. The sequence is cut down to CDR3 DNA, 45 bases in frame from base 1. For CDR1 and CDR2, the germline V gene (reference sequence) lists WNHNN and SYGVQD. TCRbeta CDR3 regions were amplified from genomic DNA by means of the immunoSEQ Assay, a bias-controlled multiplex PCR. On the study's bioinformatics: The number of nucleated cells in each sample was estimated from the amplification of reference gene primers within the assay. To quantify the absolute abundance of each unique TCRbeta CDR3 rearrangement, sequence reads were collapsed and filtered. Productive Simpson clonality was computed per sample as the square root of Simpson's diversity index over productive rearrangements. What TCRdb holds here is the immuneACCESS table cut down to in-frame rearrangements. Part of the clones is not present; checked against another copy, under half of the missing clones reflect an unresolved V gene, and the others are unexplained. That table gives V, J and clone size, and the DNA gave D and trimming. The sample records about 410,000 clones, more than 80% of which are singletons. The ten largest clonotypes hold 1.4% of the sample.

This clonotype was obtained from a woman younger than 45 with active or convalescent COVID-19. The sequence is built from TRBV10-1 and TRBJ1-5; the central 9 bases match TRBD1. Sequences were obtained from peripheral blood. At the DNA level, the sequence is TGCGCCAATCTCGACAGGGGGGATAGCAATCAGCCCCAGCATTTT. It specifies CANLDRGDSNQPQHF.